The table lists the clone carrying this TCR beta chain with many counts. Its antigen is not identified. The record originates from a study of T-cell reconstitution after alpha-beta-depleted transplantation in children. Whole-study results and caveats: Several hundred expanded graft clones reportedly gave rise to the alpha-beta T cells present about two months after transplant. At day 60, the high TCRbeta diversity found in some patients originated from recipient T cells and thymic progenitors that had survived.

During its preparation, the TCRbeta library received unique molecular identifiers. TCRdb processed the PCR reads anew with MiXCR; each CDR3 protein has one entry. The data contain 65,000 to 90,000 distinct CDR3 sequences, under 13% of them singletons. Deletions cut 8 bases from V and 0 bases from J, with 10 bases between. Germline CDR1 reads MGHDK; CDR2 reads SYGVNS. CDR3 length equals 13 residues. This TCR was recovered from a boy younger than 18 with acute myeloid leukemia, due to receive a stem cell transplant. This specimen consisted of PBMCs, obtained before TCRalphabeta/CD19-depleted stem cell transplant. The chain uses TRBV25-1 and TRBJ1-1; D not certain. CDR3 bases: TGTGCCAGCTCCTTTTCCGTGAACACTGAAGCTTTCTTT. It specifies CASSFSVNTEAFF.